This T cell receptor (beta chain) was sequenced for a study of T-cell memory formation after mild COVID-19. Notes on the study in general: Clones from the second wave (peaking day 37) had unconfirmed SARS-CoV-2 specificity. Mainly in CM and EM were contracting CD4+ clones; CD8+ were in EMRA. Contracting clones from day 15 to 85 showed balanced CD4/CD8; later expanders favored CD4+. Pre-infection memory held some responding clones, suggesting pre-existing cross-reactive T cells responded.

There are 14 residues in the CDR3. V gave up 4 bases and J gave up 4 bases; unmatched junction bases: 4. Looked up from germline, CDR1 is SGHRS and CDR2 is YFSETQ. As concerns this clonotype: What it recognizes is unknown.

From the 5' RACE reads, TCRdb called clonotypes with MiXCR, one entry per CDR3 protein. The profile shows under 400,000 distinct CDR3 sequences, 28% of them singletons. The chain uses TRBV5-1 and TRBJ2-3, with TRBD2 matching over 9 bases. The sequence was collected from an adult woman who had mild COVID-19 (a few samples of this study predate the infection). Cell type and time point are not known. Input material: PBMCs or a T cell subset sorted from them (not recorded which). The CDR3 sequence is CASSGSGSSDTQYF. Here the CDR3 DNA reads TGCGCCAGCAGCGGTAGCGGGAGCTCAGATACGCAGTATTTT.